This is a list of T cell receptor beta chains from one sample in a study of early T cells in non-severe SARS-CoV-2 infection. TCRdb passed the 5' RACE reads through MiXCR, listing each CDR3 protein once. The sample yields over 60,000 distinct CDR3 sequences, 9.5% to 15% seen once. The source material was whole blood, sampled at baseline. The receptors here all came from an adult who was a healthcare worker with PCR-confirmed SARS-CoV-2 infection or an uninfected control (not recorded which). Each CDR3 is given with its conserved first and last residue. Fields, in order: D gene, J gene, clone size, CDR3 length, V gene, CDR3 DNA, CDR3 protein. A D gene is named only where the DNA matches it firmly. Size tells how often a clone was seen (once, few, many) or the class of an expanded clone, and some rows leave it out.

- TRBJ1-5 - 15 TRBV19 TGTGCCAGTAGTCCCCGGTTCTATAGCAATCAGCCCCAGCATTTT CASSPRFYSNQPQHF
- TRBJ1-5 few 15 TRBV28 TGTGCCAGCAGTTTAAGGTCAGGGAACAATCAGCCCCAGCATTTT CASSLRSGNNQPQHF
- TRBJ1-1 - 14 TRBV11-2 TGTGCCAGCAGCTTAGACGGAACGAGGACTGAAGCTTTCTTT CASSLDGTRTEAFF
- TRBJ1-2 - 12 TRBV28 TGTGCCAGCAGTCCCTCGGGGAACGGCTACACCTTC CASSPSGNGYTF
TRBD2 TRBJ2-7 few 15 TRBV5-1 TGCGCCAGCAGCTTCAGTACTAGCGGGGCCGGCGAGCAGTACTTC CASSFSTSGAGEQYF
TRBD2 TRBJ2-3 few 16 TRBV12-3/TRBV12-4 TGTGCCAGCAGCTTTAGGCTAGCGGGGGGCCAAGATACGCAGTATTTT CASSFRLAGGQDTQYF
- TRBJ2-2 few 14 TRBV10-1 TGCGCCAGCAGCAAGGACACGAACACCGGGGAGCTGTTTTTT CASSKDTNTGELFF
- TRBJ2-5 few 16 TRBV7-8 TGTGCCAGCAGCTTAGATGGATCCCTGAGGGGAGAGACCCAGTACTTC CASSLDGSLRGETQYF
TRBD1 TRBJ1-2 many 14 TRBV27 TGTGCCAGCAGAGGACAGGGGGGCCTCTATGGCTACACCTTC CASRGQGGLYGYTF
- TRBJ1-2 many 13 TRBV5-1 TGCGCCAGCAGCGCCCGGGACACCTATGGCTACACCTTC CASSARDTYGYTF
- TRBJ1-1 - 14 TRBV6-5 TGTGCCAGCAGTTACTCTGCCCTCGCGACTGAAGCTTTCTTT CASSYSALATEAFF
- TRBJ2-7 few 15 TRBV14 TGTGCCAGCAGCCAAGTAGGGTCAGTCTCCTACGAGCAGTACTTC CASSQVGSVSYEQYF
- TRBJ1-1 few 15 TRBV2 TGTGCCAGCAGTGCGAGGGCGGTGATGAACACTGAAGCTTTCTTT CASSARAVMNTEAFF
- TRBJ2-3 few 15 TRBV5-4 TGTGCCAGCAGCTTAGGCGAGTGGGGCACAGATACGCAGTATTTT CASSLGEWGTDTQYF
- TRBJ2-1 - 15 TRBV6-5 TGTGCCAGCAGTTCCACGCGGGGCGCCTACAATGAGCAGTTCTTC CASSSTRGAYNEQFF
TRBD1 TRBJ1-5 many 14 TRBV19 TGTGCCAGTAGATTATGGCAGGGGGATCAGCCCCAGCATTTT CASRLWQGDQPQHF
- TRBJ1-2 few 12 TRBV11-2 TGTGCCAGCAGCGGACAGATCTATGGCTACACCTTC CASSGQIYGYTF
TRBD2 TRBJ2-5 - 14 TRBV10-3 TGTGCCATCAGTGGAGATAGCGGGCAAGAGACCCAGTACTTC CAISGDSGQETQYF
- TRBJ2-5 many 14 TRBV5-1 TGCGCCAGCAGCTCCTCGGGGGATCAAGAGACCCAGTACTTC CASSSSGDQETQYF
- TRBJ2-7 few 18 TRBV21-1 TGTGCCAGCAGCAAAGTCGCGTACAGGCGATACTATGCCTACGAGCAGTACTTC CASSKVAYRRYYAYEQYF
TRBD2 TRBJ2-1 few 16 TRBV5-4 TGTGCCAGCAGCTTGAGGCGGGGGGCCACCTACAATGAGCAGTTCTTC CASSLRRGATYNEQFF
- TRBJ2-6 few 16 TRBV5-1 TGCGCCAGCAGCTTGATCATTAACTCTGGGGCCAACGTCCTGACTTTC CASSLIINSGANVLTF
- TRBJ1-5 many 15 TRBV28 TGTGCCAGCAGTTTATATGAGTCAGGGAATCAGCCCCAGCATTTT CASSLYESGNQPQHF
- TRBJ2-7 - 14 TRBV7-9 TGTGCCAGCAGCCGCGGGACAGCCCCGAACAAGCAGTACTTC CASSRGTAPNKQYF
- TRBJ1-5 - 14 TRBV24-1 TGTGCCACCAGTAGACAGAATAGCAATCAGCCCCAGCATTTT CATSRQNSNQPQHF
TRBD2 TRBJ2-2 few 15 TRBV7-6 TGTGCCAGCAGCTCACTAGCGCCGAACACCGGGGAGCTGTTTTTT CASSSLAPNTGELFF
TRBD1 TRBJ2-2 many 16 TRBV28 TGTGCCAGCAGCGTACCGGGACAGGGGAGATCCGGGGAGCTGTTTTTT CASSVPGQGRSGELFF
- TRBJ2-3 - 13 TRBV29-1 TGCAGCGTTGAAGAGGGGGGTACAGATACGCAGTATTTT CSVEEGGTDTQYF
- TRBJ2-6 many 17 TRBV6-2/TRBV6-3 TGTGCCAGCAGTTACTCCCAGACGAGCTCTGGGGCCAACGTCCTGACTTTC CASSYSQTSSGANVLTF
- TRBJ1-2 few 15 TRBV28 TGTGCCAGCAGATCAGCGGCGACGACCGACTATGGCTACACCTTC CASRSAATTDYGYTF
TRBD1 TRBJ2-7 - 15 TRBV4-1 TGCGCCAGCAGCCAAACCGGGACAGGGGTCTACGAGCAGTACTTC CASSQTGTGVYEQYF
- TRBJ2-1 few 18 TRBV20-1 TGCAGTGCTAGAGACCCCTTCGGGGATGGGGCAACCTACAATGAGCAGTTCTTC CSARDPFGDGATYNEQFF
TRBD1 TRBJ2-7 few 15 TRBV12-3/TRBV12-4 TGTGCCAGCAGTTTCCGACAGGGGGCTGGGAACGAGCAGTACTTC CASSFRQGAGNEQYF
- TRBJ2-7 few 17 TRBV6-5 TGTGCCAGCAGTTACTCGATCGGAGGGGCTAGAGGCTACGAGCAGTACTTC CASSYSIGGARGYEQYF
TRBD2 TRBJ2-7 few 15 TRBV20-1 TGCAGTGCTAGTGACGCGGGGGGGAGCTCCTACGAGCAGTACTTC CSASDAGGSSYEQYF
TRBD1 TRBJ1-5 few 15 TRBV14 TGTGCCAGCAGCCCCCGGACAGGGGTAAATCAGCCCCAGCATTTT CASSPRTGVNQPQHF
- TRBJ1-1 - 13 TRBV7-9 TGTGCCAGCAGCTTAGGTAACGGGGGGAGCGCTTTCTTT CASSLGNGGSAFF
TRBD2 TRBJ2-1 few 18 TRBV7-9 TGTGCCAGCAGCTCCTCGCCCCCCCCGCGGGGGGGCCAGAGGGAGCAGTTCTTC CASSSSPPPRGGQREQFF
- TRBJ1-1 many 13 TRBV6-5 TGTGCCAGCAGGCAACAGGGTTTCACTGAAGCTTTCTTT CASRQQGFTEAFF
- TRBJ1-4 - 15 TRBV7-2 TGTGCCAGCAGCGCTAGCGGGGTGTCGAGTGAAAAACTGTTTTTT CASSASGVSSEKLFF
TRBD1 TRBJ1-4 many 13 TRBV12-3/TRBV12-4 TGTGCCAGCAGTCAGGGGGGTAATGAAAAACTGTTTTTT CASSQGGNEKLFF
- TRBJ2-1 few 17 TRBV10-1 TGCGCCAGCAGTGAGGACCTGGGGGTATTCTCCTACAATGAGCAGTTCTTC CASSEDLGVFSYNEQFF